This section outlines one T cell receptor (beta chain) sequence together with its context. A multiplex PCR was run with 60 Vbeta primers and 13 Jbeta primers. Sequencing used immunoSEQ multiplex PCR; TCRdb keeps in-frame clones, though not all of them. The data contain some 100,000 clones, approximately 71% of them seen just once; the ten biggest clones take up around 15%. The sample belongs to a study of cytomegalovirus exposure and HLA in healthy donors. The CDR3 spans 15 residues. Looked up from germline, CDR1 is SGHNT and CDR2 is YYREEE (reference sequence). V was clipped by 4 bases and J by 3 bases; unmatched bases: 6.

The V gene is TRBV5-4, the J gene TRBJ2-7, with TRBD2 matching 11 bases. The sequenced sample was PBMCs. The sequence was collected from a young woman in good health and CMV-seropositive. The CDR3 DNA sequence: TGTGCCAGCAGCCCGGGACTAGCGGAACACTACGAGCAGTACTTC. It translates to CASSPGLAEHYEQYF. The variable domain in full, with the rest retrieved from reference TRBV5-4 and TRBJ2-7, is ETGVTQSPTHLIKTRGQQVTLRCSSQSGHNTVSWYQQALGQGPQFIFQYYREEENGRGNFPPRFSGLQFPNYSSELNVNALELDDSALYLCASSPGLAEHYEQYFGPGTRLTVT.